The clone carrying this T cell receptor beta chain occurred many times. This sample was taken from a study of T cells in Graves' hyperthyroidism and ophthalmopathy. V was trimmed by 4 bases and J by 2 bases, leaving 7 bases between them. Germline V CDR1 and CDR2: SGDLS, YYNGEE. The CDR3 sequence is 13 residues long. Authors of the study amplified TCR beta CDR3 regions from RNA transcripts. With the HTBI primer set, the TCR CDR3 went through a first round of RT-PCR. TCRdb ran MiXCR on the multiplex PCR reads and lists one entry per CDR3 protein. This table holds a few hundred thousand distinct CDR3 sequences, roughly 16% found once.

Material for sequencing was blood. The rearrangement links TRBV9 to TRBJ2-1; D is undetermined. The sequence was collected from a woman aged 40 to 55 with Graves' ophthalmopathy. The CDR3 protein is CASSPIAYNEQFF. The CDR3 DNA reads as TGTGCCAGCAGCCCTATCGCCTACAATGAGCAGTTCTTC.